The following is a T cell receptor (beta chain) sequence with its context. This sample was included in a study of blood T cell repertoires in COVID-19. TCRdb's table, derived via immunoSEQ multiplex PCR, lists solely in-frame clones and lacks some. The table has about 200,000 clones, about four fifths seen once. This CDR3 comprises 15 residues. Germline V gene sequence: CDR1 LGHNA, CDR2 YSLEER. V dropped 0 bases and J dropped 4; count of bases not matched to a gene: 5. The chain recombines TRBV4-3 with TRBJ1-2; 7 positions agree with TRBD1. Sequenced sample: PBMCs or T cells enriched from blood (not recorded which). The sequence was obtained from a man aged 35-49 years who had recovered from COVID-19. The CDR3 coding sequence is TGCGCCAGCAGCCAAGATGACAGGGAGGTCTATGGCTACACCTTC. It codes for CASSQDDREVYGYTF.